These 2 T cell receptor beta chains share one sample of origin, sequenced in a study of T cells in Graves' hyperthyroidism and ophthalmopathy (dated 2019 in TCRdb). The method was multiplex PCR. The run used an Illumina HiSeq 2000. Amplification of TCR beta CDR3 regions was carried out from RNA transcripts. For the first round of RT-PCR on the TCR CDR3, the HTBI primer set was used together with the Qiagen OneStep RT-PCR kit. Clones were called with MiXCR by TCRdb after fastp trimmed the public reads at Q25, and only in-frame beta chains were retained. Each entry is one CDR3 protein sequence, shown with its most common DNA and genes. The sample table holds some 760,000 distinct CDR3 sequences, of which 13% to 15% were seen once. The ten top clones hold roughly 10% of the sample. Sequencing was performed on blood. The source of these receptors is a woman aged 18-29 years with Graves' hyperthyroidism.

The CDR3 is CASRDTMVGNQPQHF. In DNA form, the CDR3 reads TGTGCCAGCCGGGACACAATGGTAGGCAATCAGCCCCAGCATTTT. The chain joins TRBV6-2 or TRBV6-3 to TRBJ1-5, with D possibly being TRBD1 (6 bases). Trimming shortened V by 8 bases and J by 2 bases, and 16 bases separated the two germline ends. This CDR3 has 15 residues. Germline CDR1 MNHEY, CDR2 SVGEGT.

This clonotype was recorded a few times. The chain carries TRBV29-1 and TRBJ1-2, with D unclear. The germline V and J ends were trimmed by 7 bases and 6 bases, with 12 bases remaining between them. There are 11 residues in the CDR3. The germline gives CDR1 SQVTM, CDR2 ANQGSEA. The CDR3 DNA reads as TGCAGCGGCCTCACAGTGAATGGCTACACCTTC. This encodes CSGLTVNGYTF.